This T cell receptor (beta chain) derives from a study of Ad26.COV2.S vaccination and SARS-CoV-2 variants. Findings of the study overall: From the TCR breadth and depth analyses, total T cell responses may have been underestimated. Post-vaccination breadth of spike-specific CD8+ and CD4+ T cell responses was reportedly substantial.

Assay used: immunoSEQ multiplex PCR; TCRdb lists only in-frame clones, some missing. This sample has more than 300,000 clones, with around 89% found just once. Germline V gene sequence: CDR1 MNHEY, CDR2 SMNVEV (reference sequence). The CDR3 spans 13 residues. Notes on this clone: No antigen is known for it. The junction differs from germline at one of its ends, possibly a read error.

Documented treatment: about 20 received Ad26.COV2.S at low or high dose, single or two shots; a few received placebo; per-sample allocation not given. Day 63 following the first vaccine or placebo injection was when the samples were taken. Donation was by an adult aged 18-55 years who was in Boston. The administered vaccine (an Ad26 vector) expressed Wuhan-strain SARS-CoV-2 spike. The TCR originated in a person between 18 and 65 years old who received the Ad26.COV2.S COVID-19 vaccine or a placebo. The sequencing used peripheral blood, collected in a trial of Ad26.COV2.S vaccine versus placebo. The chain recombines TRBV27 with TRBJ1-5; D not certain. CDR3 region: CASSLSSIQPQHF. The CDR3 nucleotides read TGTGCCAGCAGTTTATCCAGCATTCAGCCCCAGCATTTT.